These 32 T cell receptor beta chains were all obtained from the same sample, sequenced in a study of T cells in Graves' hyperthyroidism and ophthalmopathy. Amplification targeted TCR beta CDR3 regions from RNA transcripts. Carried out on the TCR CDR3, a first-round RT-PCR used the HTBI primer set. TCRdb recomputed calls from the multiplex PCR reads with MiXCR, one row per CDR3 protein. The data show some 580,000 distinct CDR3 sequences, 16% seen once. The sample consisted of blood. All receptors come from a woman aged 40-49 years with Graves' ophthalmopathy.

CDR3 DNA: TGTGCCAGCAGTTCCCAGGGTACCCGTGGCTACACCTTC. It translates to CASSSQGTRGYTF. This chain uses TRBV27 with TRBJ1-2, with D maybe TRBD1 (5 bases). Germline CDR1 reads MNHEY; CDR2 reads SMNVEV (reference sequence). CDR3 size: 13 residues. The V end lost 4 bases, the J end lost 7 bases, and 13 bases lay between the germline ends.

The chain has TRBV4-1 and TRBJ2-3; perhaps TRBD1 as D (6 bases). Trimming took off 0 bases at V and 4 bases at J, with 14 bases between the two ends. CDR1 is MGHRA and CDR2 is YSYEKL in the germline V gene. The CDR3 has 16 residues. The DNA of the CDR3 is TGCGCCAGCAGCCAAGAATACCGGACAGATCCAGATACGCAGTATTTT. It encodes CASSQEYRTDPDTQYF.

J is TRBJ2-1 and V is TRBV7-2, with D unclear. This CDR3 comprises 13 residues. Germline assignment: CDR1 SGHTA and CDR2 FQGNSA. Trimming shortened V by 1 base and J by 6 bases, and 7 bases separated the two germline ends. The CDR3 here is CASSLEIRNEQFF. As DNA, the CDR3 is TGTGCCAGCAGCTTAGAGATTCGCAATGAGCAGTTCTTC.

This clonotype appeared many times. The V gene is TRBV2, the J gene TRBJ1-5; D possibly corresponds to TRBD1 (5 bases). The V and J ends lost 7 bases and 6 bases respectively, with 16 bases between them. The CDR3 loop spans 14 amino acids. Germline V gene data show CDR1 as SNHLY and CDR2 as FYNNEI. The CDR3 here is CASNTQGAGQPQHF. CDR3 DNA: TGTGCCAGCAACACACAAGGGGCCGGTCAGCCCCAGCATTTT.

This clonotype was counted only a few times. This CDR3 reads CASSFGVGPYEQYF. The CDR3 DNA follows: TGTGCCAGCAGCTTCGGGGTTGGGCCGTACGAGCAGTACTTC. V is TRBV7-2 and J is TRBJ2-7; a possible D gene is TRBD2 (5 bases). V lost 3 bases, J lost 4 bases, and 13 bases lay in between. The germline CDR1 and CDR2 sequences are SGHTA and FQGNSA. The CDR3 is made up of 14 amino acids.

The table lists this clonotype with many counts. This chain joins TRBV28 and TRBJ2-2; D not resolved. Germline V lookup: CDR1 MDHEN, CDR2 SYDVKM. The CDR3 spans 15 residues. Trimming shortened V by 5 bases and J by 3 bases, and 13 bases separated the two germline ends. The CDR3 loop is CASSGPSDYTGELFF. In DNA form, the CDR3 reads TGTGCCAGCAGTGGGCCTAGTGATTACACCGGGGAGCTGTTTTTT.

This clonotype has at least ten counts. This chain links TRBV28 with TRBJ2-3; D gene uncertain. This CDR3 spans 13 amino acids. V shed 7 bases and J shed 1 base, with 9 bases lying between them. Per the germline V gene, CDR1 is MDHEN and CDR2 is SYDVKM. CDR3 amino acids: CASTADRTDTQYF. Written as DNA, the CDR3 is TGTGCCAGCACCGCGGATCGCACAGATACGCAGTATTTT.

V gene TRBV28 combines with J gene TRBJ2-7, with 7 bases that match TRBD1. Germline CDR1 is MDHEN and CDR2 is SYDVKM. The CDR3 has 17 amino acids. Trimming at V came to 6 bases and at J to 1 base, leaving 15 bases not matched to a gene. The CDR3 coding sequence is TGTGCCAGCAGCCATACAAGACGGACAGGACAATCCTACGAGCAGTACTTC. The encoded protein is CASSHTRRTGQSYEQYF. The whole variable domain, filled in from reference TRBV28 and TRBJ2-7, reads DVKVTQSSRYLVKRTGEKVFLECVQDMDHENMFWYRQDPGLGLRLIYFSYDVKMKEKGDIPEGYSVSREKKERFSLILESASTNQTSMYLCASSHTRRTGQSYEQYFGPGTRLTVT.

The CDR3, as DNA: TGTGCCAGCAGCCTGATCAGCGACAGAAAAGAGCAGTTCTTC. Its protein is CASSLISDRKEQFF. V and J are TRBV28 and TRBJ2-1; a weak D match, TRBD1 (5 bases). Trimming cost V 6 bases and J 10 bases, with 19 bases left between them. In germline, CDR1 is MDHEN, CDR2 SYDVKM. The CDR3 covers 14 residues.

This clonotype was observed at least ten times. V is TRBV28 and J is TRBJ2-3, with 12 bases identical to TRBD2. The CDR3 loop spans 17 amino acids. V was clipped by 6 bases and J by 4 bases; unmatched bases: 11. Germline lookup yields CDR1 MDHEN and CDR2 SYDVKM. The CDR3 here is CASRRPPSSGGADTQYF. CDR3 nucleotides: TGTGCCAGCAGAAGACCACCCTCTAGCGGGGGGGCAGATACGCAGTATTTT.

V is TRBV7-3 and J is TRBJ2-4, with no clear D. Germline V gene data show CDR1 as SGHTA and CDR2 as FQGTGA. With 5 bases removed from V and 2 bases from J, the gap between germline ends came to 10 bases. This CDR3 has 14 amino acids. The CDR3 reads CASSPLLTKNIQYF. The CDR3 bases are TGTGCCAGCAGCCCTTTATTGACCAAAAACATTCAGTACTTC.

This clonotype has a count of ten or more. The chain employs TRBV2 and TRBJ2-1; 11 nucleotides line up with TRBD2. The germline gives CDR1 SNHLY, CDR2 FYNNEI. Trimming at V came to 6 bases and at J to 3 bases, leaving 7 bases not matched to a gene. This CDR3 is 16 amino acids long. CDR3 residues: CASRREGLADYNEQFF. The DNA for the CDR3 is TGTGCCAGCAGGAGGGAGGGACTAGCGGACTACAATGAGCAGTTCTTC.

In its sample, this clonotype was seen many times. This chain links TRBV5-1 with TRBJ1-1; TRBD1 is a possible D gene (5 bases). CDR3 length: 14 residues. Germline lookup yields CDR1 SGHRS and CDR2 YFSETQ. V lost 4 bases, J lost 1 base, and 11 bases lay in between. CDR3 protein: CASSKDTGNTEAFF. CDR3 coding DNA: TGCGCCAGCAGCAAGGACACAGGGAACACTGAAGCTTTCTTT. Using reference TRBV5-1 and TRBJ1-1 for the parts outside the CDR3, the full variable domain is KAGVTQTPRYLIKTRGQQVTLSCSPISGHRSVSWYQQTPGQGLQFLFEYFSETQRNKGNFPGRFSGRQFSNSRSEMNVSTLELGDSALYLCASSKDTGNTEAFFGQGTRLTVV.

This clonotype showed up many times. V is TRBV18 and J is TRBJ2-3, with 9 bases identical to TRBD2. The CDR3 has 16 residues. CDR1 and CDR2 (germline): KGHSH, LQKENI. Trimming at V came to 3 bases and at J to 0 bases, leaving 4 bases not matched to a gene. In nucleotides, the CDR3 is TGTGCCAGCTCACCCTCACTAGCGGGTAGCACAGATACGCAGTATTTT. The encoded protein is CASSPSLAGSTDTQYF.

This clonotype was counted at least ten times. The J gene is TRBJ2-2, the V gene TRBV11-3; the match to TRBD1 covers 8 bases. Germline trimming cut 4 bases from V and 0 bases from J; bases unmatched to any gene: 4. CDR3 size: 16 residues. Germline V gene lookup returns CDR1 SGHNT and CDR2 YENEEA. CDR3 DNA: TGTGCCAGCAGCTCCCCAGGGGGCGCGAACACCGGGGAGCTGTTTTTT. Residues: CASSSPGGANTGELFF.

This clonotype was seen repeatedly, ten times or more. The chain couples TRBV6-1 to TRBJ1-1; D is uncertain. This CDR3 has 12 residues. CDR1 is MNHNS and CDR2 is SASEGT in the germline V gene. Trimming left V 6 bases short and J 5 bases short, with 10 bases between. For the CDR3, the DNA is TGTGCCAGCAGCCAATCCGGGACTGAAGCTTTCTTT. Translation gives CASSQSGTEAFF.

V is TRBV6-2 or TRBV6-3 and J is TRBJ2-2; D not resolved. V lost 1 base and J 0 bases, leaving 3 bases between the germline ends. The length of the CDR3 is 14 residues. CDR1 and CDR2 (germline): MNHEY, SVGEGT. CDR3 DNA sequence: TGTGCCAGCAGTTACTTTTCGAACACCGGGGAGCTGTTTTTT. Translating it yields CASSYFSNTGELFF.

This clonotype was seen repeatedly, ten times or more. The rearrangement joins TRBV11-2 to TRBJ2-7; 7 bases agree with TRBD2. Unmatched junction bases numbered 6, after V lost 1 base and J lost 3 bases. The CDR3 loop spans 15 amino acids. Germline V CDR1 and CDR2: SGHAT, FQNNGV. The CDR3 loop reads CASSLVGGGFYEQYF. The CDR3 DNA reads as TGTGCCAGCAGCTTAGTGGGGGGGGGATTCTACGAGCAGTACTTC.

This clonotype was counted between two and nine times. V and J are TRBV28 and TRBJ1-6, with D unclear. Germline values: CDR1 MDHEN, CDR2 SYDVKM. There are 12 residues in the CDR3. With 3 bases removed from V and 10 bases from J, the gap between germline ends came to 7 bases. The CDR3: CASSFMLSPLHF. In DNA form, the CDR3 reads TGTGCCAGCAGTTTTATGTTGTCACCCCTCCACTTT.

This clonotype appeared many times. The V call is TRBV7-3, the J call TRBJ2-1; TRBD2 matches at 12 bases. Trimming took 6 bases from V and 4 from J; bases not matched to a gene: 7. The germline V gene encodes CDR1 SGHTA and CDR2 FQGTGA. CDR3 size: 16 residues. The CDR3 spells CASSSNGLAGYNEQFF. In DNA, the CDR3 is TGTGCCAGCAGTTCAAACGGACTAGCGGGATACAATGAGCAGTTCTTC.

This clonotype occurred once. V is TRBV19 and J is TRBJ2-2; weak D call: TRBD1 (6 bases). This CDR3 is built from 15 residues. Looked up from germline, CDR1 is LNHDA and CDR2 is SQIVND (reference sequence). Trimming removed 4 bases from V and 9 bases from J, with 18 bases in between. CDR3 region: CASSSHRSGDRELFF. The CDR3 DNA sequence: TGTGCCAGTAGTAGTCATAGATCTGGGGACAGGGAGCTGTTTTTT.

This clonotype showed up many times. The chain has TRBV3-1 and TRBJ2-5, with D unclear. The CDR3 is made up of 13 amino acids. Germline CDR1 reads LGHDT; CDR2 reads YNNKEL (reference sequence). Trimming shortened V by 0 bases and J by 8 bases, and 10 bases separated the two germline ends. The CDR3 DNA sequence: TGTGCCAGCAGCCAAGATAATGTATACACCCAGTACTTC. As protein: CASSQDNVYTQYF.

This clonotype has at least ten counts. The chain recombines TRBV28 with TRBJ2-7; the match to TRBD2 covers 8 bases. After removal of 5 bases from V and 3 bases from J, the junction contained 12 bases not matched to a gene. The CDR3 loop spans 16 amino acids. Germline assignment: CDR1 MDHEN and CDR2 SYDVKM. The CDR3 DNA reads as TGTGCCAGCAGTACGCCCGCCAGCGGGGGACACTACGAGCAGTACTTC. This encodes CASSTPASGGHYEQYF.

CDR3 residues: CASSQETGVQDTQYF. The CDR3 DNA follows: TGTGCCAGCTCCCAAGAGACAGGGGTGCAGGATACGCAGTATTTT. V is TRBV18 and J is TRBJ2-3; 8 bases fit TRBD1. The CDR3 length is 15 residues. V lost 6 bases to trimming and J lost 6 bases; unmatched junction nucleotides: 11. CDR1 and CDR2 from the germline V gene are KGHSH and LQKENI. Based on the CDR3 plus reference TRBV18 and TRBJ2-3, the full variable domain is NAGVMQNPRHLVRRRGQEARLRCSPMKGHSHVYWYRQLPEEGLKFMVYLQKENIIDESGMPKERFSAEFPKEGPSILRIQQVVRGDSAAYFCASSQETGVQDTQYFGPGTRLTVL.

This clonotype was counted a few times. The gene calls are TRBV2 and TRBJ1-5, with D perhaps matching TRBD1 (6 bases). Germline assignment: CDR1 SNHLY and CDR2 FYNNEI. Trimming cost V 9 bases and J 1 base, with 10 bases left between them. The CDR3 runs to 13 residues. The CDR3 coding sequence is TGTGCCAGTGACAGGCAGAGCAATCAGCCCCAGCATTTT. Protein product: CASDRQSNQPQHF.

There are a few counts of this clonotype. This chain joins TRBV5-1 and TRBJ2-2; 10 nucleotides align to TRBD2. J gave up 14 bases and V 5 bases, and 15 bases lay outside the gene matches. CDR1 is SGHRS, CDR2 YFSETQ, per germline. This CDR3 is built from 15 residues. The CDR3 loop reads CASSPTGESSGRLFF. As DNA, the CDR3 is TGCGCCAGCAGTCCAACAGGGGAGTCTAGCGGGAGACTGTTTTTT.

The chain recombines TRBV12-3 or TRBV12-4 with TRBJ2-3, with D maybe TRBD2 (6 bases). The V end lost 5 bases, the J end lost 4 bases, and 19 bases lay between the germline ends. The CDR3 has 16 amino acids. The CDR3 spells CASSPFGIPSADTQYF. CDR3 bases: TGTGCCAGCAGTCCCTTCGGAATTCCTAGCGCAGATACGCAGTATTTT.

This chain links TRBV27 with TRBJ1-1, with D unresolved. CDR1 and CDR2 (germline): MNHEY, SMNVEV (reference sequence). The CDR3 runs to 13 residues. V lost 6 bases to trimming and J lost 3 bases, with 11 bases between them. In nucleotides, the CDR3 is TGTGCCAGCAGGCTCGGGCGGTACACTGAAGCTTTCTTT. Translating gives CASRLGRYTEAFF.

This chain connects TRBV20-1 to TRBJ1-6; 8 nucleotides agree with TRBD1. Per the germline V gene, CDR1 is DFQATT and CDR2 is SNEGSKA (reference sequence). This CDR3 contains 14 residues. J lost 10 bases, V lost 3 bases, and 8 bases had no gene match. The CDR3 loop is CSASLGQGSSPLHF. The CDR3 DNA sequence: TGCAGTGCTAGTTTAGGACAGGGCTCATCACCCCTCCACTTT.

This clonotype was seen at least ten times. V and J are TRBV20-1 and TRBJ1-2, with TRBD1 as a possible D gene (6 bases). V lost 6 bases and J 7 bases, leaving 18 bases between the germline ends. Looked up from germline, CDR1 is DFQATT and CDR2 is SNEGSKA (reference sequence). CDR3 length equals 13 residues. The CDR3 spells CSADPDRLSGYTF. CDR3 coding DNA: TGCAGTGCCGACCCTGACAGGCTTTCTGGCTACACCTTC.

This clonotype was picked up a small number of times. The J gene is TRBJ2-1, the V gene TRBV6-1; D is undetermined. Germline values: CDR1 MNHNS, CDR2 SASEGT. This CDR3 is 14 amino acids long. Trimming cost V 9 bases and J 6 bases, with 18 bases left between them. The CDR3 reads CASAWAYVGNEQFF. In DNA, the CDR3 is TGTGCCAGTGCTTGGGCCTACGTTGGCAATGAGCAGTTCTTC.

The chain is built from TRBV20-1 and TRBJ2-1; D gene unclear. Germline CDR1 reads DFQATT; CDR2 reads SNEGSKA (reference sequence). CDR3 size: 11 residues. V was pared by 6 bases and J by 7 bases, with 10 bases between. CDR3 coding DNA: TGCAGTGCGGATCTCGGGAATGAGCAGTTCTTC. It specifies CSADLGNEQFF.